The TCR beta chain described here comes from a study of T cells in Graves' hyperthyroidism and ophthalmopathy. Study-wide results and caveats: Before onset, ophthalmopathy was predicted by the model a median 6.5 months earlier.

Remarks on this clonotype: Its specificity is unknown.

Newly diagnosed patients aged 18 to 65 had hyperthyroidism of under 2 months' duration. Template material for amplifying TCR beta CDR3 regions consisted of RNA transcripts. Carried out on the TCR CDR3, a first-round RT-PCR used the HTBI primer set. TCRdb used MiXCR to reprocess the multiplex PCR reads, holding one entry per CDR3 protein. The sample has about 540,000 distinct CDR3 sequences, roughly 46% seen once. The sequencing sample was made of peripheral blood or thyroid tissue (not recorded which). The TCR comes from a woman under 30 with Graves' hyperthyroidism.

The CDR3 sequence: CASSYATGGGNTEAFF. The CDR3 coding sequence is TGTGCCAGCAGTTACGCTACAGGGGGGGGGAACACTGAAGCTTTCTTT. The J gene is TRBJ1-1, the V gene TRBV6-6; 8 nucleotides align to TRBD1. CDR1 and CDR2 (germline): MNHNY, SVGAGI (reference sequence). The J segment lost 1 base and the V segment lost 2 bases, leaving 6 bases of the junction unmatched. CDR3 length: 16 amino acids.